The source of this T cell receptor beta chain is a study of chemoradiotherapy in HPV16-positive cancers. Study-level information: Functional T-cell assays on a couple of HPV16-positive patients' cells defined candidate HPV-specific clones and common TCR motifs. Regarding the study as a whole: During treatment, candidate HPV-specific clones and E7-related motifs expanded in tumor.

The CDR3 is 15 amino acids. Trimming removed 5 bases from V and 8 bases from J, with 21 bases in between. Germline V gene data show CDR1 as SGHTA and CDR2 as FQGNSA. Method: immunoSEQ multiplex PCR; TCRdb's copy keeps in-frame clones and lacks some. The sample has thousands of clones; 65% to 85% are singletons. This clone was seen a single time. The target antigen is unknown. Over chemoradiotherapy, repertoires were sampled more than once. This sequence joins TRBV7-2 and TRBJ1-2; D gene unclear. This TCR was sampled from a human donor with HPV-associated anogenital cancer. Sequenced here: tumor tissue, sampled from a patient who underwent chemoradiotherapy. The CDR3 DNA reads TGTGCCAGCAGCATTGACTCACCCCAAGGAGGGGGCTACACCTTC. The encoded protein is CASSIDSPQGGGYTF.